The present T cell receptor beta chain was sequenced within a study of cytomegalovirus exposure and HLA in healthy donors. Study in general: A later analysis reported the same platform for the roughly 110 validation repertoires and the roughly 700 first-cohort repertoires. Study-wide results and limits: The study labeled fewer than 200 TCR beta chains cytomegalovirus-associated. With high specificity and sensitivity, the classifier reportedly diagnosed cytomegalovirus status. In vitro confirmation showed three CMV-associated chains to be CMV antigen specific.

A remark on this clone: Antigen: not known.

Assay: immunoSEQ multiplex PCR; the TCRdb copy retains only in-frame clones and omits some. The repertoire holds some 170,000 clones, 87% seen once, with more than 1.3% in the top ten. Trimming cost V 4 bases and J 4 bases; bases outside gene matches: 12. The CDR3 length is 17 residues. Germline lookup yields CDR1 SEHNR and CDR2 FQNEAQ (reference sequence). The rearrangement joins TRBV7-9 to TRBJ2-1, with TRBD1 identical over 8 bases. The sample consisted of PBMCs. The origin of this receptor is a woman aged 25 to 39 in good health and CMV-seronegative. CDR3 in amino acids: CASSSGGEQGGYNEQFF. DNA of the CDR3: TGTGCCAGCAGCTCGGGTGGGGAACAGGGGGGATACAATGAGCAGTTCTTC. Complete variable domain (other parts from reference TRBV7-9 and TRBJ2-1): DTGVSQNPRHKITKRGQNVTFRCDPISEHNRLYWYRQTLGQGPEFLTYFQNEAQLEKSRLLSDRFSAERPKGSFSTLEIQRTEQGDSAMYLCASSSGGEQGGYNEQFFGPGTRLTVL.